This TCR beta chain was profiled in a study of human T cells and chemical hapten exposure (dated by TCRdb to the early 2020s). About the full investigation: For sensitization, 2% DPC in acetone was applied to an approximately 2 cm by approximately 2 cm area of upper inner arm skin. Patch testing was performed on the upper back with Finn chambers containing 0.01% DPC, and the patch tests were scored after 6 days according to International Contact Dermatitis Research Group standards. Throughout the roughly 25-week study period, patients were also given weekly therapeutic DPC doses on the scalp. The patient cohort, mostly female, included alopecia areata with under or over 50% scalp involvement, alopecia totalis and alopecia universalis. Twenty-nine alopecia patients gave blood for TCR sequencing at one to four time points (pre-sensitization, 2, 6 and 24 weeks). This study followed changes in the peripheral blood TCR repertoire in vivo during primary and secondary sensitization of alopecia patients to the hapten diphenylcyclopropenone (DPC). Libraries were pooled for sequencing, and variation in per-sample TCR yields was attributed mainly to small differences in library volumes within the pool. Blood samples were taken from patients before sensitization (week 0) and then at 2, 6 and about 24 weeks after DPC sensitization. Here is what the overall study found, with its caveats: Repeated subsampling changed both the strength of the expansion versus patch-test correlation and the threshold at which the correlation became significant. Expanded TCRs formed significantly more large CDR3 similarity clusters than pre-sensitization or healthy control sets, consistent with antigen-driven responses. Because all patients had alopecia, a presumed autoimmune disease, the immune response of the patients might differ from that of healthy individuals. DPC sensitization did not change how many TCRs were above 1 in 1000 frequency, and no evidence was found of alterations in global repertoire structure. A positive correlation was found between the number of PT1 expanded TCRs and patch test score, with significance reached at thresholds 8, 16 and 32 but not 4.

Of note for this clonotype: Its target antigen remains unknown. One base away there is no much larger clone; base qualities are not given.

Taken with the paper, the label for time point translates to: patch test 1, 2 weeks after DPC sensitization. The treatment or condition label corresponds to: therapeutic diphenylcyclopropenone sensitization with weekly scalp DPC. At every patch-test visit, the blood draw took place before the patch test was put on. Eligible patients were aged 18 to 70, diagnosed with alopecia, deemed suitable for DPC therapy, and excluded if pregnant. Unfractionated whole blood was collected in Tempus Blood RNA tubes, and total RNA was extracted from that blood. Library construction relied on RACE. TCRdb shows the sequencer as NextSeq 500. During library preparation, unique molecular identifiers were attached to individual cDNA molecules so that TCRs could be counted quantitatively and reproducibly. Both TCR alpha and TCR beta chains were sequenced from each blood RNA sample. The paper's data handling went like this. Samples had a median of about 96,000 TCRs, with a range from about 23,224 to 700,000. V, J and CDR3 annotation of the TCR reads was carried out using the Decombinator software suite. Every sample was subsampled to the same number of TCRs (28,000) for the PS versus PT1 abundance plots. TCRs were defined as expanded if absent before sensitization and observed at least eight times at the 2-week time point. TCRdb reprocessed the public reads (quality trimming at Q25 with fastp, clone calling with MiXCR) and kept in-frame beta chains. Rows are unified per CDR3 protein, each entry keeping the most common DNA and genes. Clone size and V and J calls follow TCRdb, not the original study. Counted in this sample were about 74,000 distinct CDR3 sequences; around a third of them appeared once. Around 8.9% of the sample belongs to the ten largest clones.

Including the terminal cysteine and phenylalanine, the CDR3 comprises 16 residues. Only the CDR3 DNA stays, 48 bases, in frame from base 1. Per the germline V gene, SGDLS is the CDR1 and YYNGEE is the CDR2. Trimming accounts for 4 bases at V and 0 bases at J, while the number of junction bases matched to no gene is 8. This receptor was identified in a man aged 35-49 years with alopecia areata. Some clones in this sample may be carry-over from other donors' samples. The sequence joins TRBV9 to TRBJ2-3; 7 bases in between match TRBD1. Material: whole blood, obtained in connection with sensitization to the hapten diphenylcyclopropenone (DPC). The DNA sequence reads TGTGCCAGCAGCCCCGACAGGGTTCCTAGCACAGATACGCAGTATTTT. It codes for CASSPDRVPSTDTQYF.